This T cell receptor beta chain was retrieved from a study of blood T cell repertoires in COVID-19. In the original processing: Cell counts per sample came from amplifying reference gene primers. Sequencing used immunoSEQ multiplex PCR; TCRdb keeps in-frame clones, though not all of them. The V and J calls and the clone size are those of that table, but D and trimming were determined from the DNA. This sample has about 26,000 clones, with under 90% found just once. Germline CDR1 SGHDN, CDR2 FVKESK. The CDR3 runs 14 residues. The trim removed 5 bases at V and 7 bases at J, leaving 4 bases unmatched. V is TRBV14 and J is TRBJ1-6, with TRBD1 matching over 8 bases. This receptor was identified in a human donor in a cohort sampled during active COVID-19. The sample consisted of peripheral blood. CDR3 in amino acids: CASSFGQGNSPLHF. As DNA, the CDR3 is TGTGCCAGCAGCTTCGGACAGGGCAATTCACCCCTCCACTTT.